A selection of T cell receptor beta chains follows, all from one sample in a study of blood T cell repertoires in COVID-19. Here immunoSEQ multiplex PCR was the method, and the copy in TCRdb shows in-frame clones only, minus some. This sample has 130,000 to 150,000 clones; roughly 90% occur once, and the top ten carry more than 9%. The sequenced material came from peripheral blood. The receptor set was obtained from a man aged 45-65 years with active or convalescent COVID-19. Each CDR3 is given with its conserved first and last residue. A D gene is named only where the DNA matches it firmly. Only some rows state a clone size, as once, few, many or a class for expanded clones.

d_call clone_size cdr3_length j_call v_call cdr3_aa cdr3_nt
TRBD1 NA 18 TRBJ2-2 TRBV5-4 CASSPNTGTGAITGELFF TGTGCCAGCAGCCCAAATACCGGGACAGGGGCGATCACCGGGGAGCTGTTTTTT
TRBD1 NA 14 TRBJ2-1 TRBV19 CASSVQGARNEQFF TGTGCCAGTAGTGTACAGGGGGCGAGGAATGAGCAGTTCTTC
NA NA 16 TRBJ1-1 TRBV6-5 CASSYSKPVRAGEAFF TGTGCCAGCAGTTACTCGAAACCTGTGAGGGCAGGTGAAGCTTTCTTT
TRBD2 NA 19 TRBJ2-5 TRBV4-1 CASSQEDRLAGGPRETQYF TGCGCCAGCAGCCAAGAAGACCGGCTAGCGGGAGGGCCGAGGGAGACCCAGTACTTC
TRBD2 NA 15 TRBJ2-2 TRBV7-9 CASSSSGAVTGELFF TGTGCCAGCAGCTCCAGCGGGGCGGTCACCGGGGAGCTGTTTTTT
NA NA 12 TRBJ2-4 TRBV5-1 CASSLDRVEWSF TGCGCCAGCAGCTTGGACAGGGTTGAGTGGTCCTTT
NA few 12 TRBJ1-5 TRBV29-1 CSVGGGNQPQHF TGCAGCGTCGGGGGAGGGAATCAGCCCCAGCATTTT
TRBD1 NA 15 TRBJ2-3 TRBV5-1 CASRYRGTSTDTQYF TGCGCCAGCAGGTACAGGGGAACTAGCACAGATACGCAGTATTTT
TRBD2 NA 15 TRBJ2-1 TRBV7-2 CASLRLAGPYNEQFF TGTGCCAGCTTACGACTAGCGGGGCCTTACAATGAGCAGTTCTTC
TRBD2 NA 13 TRBJ2-5 TRBV11-2 CASSTGLAETQYF TGTGCCAGCAGCACGGGACTAGCGGAGACCCAGTACTTC
TRBD2 NA 15 TRBJ2-7 TRBV18 CASSQRLAGTYEQYF TGTGCCAGCTCACAAAGACTAGCGGGAACCTACGAGCAGTACTTC
NA NA 16 TRBJ1-1 TRBV2 CASSLEGVDLNTEAFF TGTGCCAGCAGTTTGGAAGGGGTGGATTTGAACACTGAAGCTTTCTTT
TRBD1 NA 15 TRBJ1-5 TRBV6-6 CASSYSQGVNQPQHF TGTGCCAGCAGTTACTCACAGGGGGTAAATCAGCCCCAGCATTTT
NA NA 16 TRBJ1-1 TRBV28 CASSFFRVSALTEAFF TGTGCCAGCAGTTTTTTCAGGGTATCGGCGCTCACTGAAGCTTTCTTT
NA NA 14 TRBJ2-7 TRBV10-3 CAIRWGPSSYEQYF TGTGCCATCAGGTGGGGGCCCAGCTCCTACGAGCAGTACTTC
NA NA 13 TRBJ2-5 TRBV30 CAWSGTLRETQYF TGTGCCTGGAGTGGAACTCTGCGAGAGACCCAGTACTTC
TRBD2 NA 18 TRBJ2-2 TRBV11-2 CASSPRTSGRTNTGELFF TGTGCCAGCAGCCCCCGGACTAGCGGGCGAACGAACACCGGGGAGCTGTTTTTT
NA NA 14 TRBJ2-7 TRBV5-6 CASSLLGALREQYF TGTGCCAGCAGCTTGTTGGGGGCATTGAGAGAGCAGTACTTC
NA NA 15 TRBJ1-3 TRBV11-2 CASSREHYSGNTIYF TGTGCCAGCAGCCGGGAACACTACTCTGGAAACACCATATATTTT
NA NA 13 TRBJ2-5 TRBV19 CASSIGREGTQYF TGTGCCAGTAGTATTGGGCGGGAAGGGACCCAGTACTTC
TRBD1 NA 16 TRBJ2-7 TRBV28 CASSPPTGGFSYEQYF TGTGCCAGCAGTCCGCCTACAGGGGGCTTCTCCTACGAGCAGTACTTC
TRBD2 NA 15 TRBJ2-7 TRBV28 CASSFQVAGVREQYF TGTGCCAGCAGTTTTCAGGTAGCGGGAGTCCGCGAGCAGTACTTC
NA once 15 TRBJ2-7 TRBV28 CASSLWGTSSYEQYF TGTGCCAGCAGTTTATGGGGCACTAGCTCCTACGAGCAGTACTTC
TRBD1 once 12 TRBJ2-7 TRBV10-3 CAIRQGENEQYF TGTGCCATACGACAGGGTGAAAACGAGCAGTACTTC
TRBD1 NA 17 TRBJ1-2 TRBV3-1/TRBV3-2 CASSQGRGTGVRYGYTF TGTGCCAGCAGCCAGGGACGGGGGACAGGGGTTCGCTATGGCTACACCTTC
NA few 12 TRBJ2-7 TRBV12-3/TRBV12-4 CASSLSSGEQYF TGTGCCAGCAGTTTGTCTTCGGGCGAGCAGTACTTC
TRBD2 NA 17 TRBJ2-1 TRBV9 CASSVGSGRAAYNEQFF TGTGCCAGCAGCGTTGGTAGCGGGAGGGCCGCCTACAATGAGCAGTTCTTC
TRBD2 NA 15 TRBJ2-1 TRBV11-2 CASTESLAGGGEQFF TGTGCCAGCACCGAGTCCCTAGCGGGAGGGGGGGAGCAGTTCTTC
NA NA 13 TRBJ1-2 TRBV24-1 CATSDWRGGGYTF TGTGCCACCAGTGATTGGCGGGGCGGTGGCTACACCTTC
TRBD1 NA 15 TRBJ1-3 TRBV7-3 CASSLQGAPGNTIYF TGTGCCAGCAGCTTACAGGGGGCGCCTGGAAACACCATATATTTT
TRBD1 NA 17 TRBJ1-1 TRBV28 CASSQGPGQGMNTEAFF TGTGCCAGCAGCCAAGGGCCGGGACAGGGGATGAACACTGAAGCTTTCTTT
TRBD1 NA 15 TRBJ2-3 TRBV2 CASRGQGLGTDTQYF TGTGCCAGCAGAGGACAGGGATTGGGGACAGATACGCAGTATTTT
TRBD1 NA 15 TRBJ1-5 TRBV19 CASSHDRGPNQPQHF TGTGCCAGTAGTCACGACAGGGGACCGAATCAGCCCCAGCATTTT
NA NA 15 TRBJ2-7 TRBV18 CASSPILGQDYEQYF TGTGCCAGCTCACCCATATTAGGTCAGGACTACGAGCAGTACTTC
NA NA 16 TRBJ1-1 TRBV21-1 CASSKSPVNLNTEAFF TGTGCCAGCAGCAAAAGTCCGGTGAACCTGAACACTGAAGCTTTCTTT
TRBD2 NA 17 TRBJ2-1 TRBV27 CASSLSGTSGRGNEQFF TGTGCCAGCAGTTTATCGGGGACTAGCGGGAGGGGAAATGAGCAGTTCTTC
NA NA 14 TRBJ2-5 TRBV7-9 CASSLGAGVETQYF TGTGCCAGCAGCTTAGGAGCGGGCGTGGAGACCCAGTACTTC
NA once 15 TRBJ1-4 TRBV6-5 CASSYFGGMNEKLFF TGTGCCAGCAGTTACTTCGGGGGGATGAATGAAAAACTGTTTTTT
NA NA 16 TRBJ1-3 TRBV5-1 CASSFGGAGLGNTIYF TGCGCCAGCAGCTTTGGAGGGGCGGGCCTCGGAAACACCATATATTTT
TRBD1 NA 16 TRBJ2-1 TRBV7-3 CASSASGTGVYNEQFF TGTGCCAGCAGCGCCTCCGGGACAGGGGTCTACAATGAGCAGTTCTTC
NA NA 15 TRBJ1-4 TRBV10-3 CAISEFWGTNEKLFF TGTGCCATCAGTGAATTTTGGGGCACTAATGAAAAACTGTTTTTT
NA once 14 TRBJ1-1 TRBV28 CASSRAGRRTEAFF TGTGCCAGCAGCCGCGCGGGGCGCCGAACTGAAGCTTTCTTT
TRBD2 NA 15 TRBJ2-7 TRBV4-2 CASLPEAGRAREQYF TGTGCCAGCCTCCCTGAGGCCGGGAGGGCCCGGGAGCAGTACTTC
TRBD2 NA 16 TRBJ2-1 TRBV7-9 CASSLTGTSYGGEQFF TGTGCCAGCAGCCTCACCGGGACTAGTTACGGGGGTGAGCAGTTCTTC
NA NA 15 TRBJ2-7 TRBV5-6 CASSTNRDGSYEQYF TGTGCCAGCAGCACCAACAGAGACGGTTCCTACGAGCAGTACTTC
TRBD1 NA 14 TRBJ1-1 TRBV29-1 CSAYQGGPNTEAFF TGCAGCGCTTACCAGGGGGGCCCGAACACTGAAGCTTTCTTT
TRBD1 NA 15 TRBJ2-5 TRBV27 CASSMTGGVARTQYF TGTGCCAGCAGTATGACAGGGGGCGTCGCTCGGACCCAGTACTTC
NA NA 15 TRBJ2-6 TRBV9 CASSMGHNGANVLTF TGTGCCAGCAGCATGGGGCACAATGGGGCCAACGTCCTGACTTTC
NA NA 15 TRBJ1-1 TRBV7-2 CASKTSRTDRTEAFF TGTGCCAGCAAGACTTCCCGGACAGATAGGACTGAAGCTTTCTTT
NA NA 13 TRBJ1-5 TRBV12-3/TRBV12-4 CASSWTVDQPQHF TGTGCCAGCAGTTGGACAGTTGATCAGCCCCAGCATTTT
NA NA 13 TRBJ1-6 TRBV4-3 CASSQERRDTLHF TGCGCCAGCAGCCAAGAACGAAGAGACACCCTCCACTTT
TRBD2 NA 18 TRBJ2-2 TRBV5-1 CASSPGLAGGPGTGELFF TGCGCCAGCAGCCCGGGACTAGCGGGAGGGCCGGGCACCGGGGAGCTGTTTTTT
TRBD1 NA 13 TRBJ1-1 TRBV18 CASSSGGNTEAFF TGTGCCAGCTCTTCAGGGGGGAACACTGAAGCTTTCTTT
TRBD1 NA 15 TRBJ1-1 TRBV18 CASSQEQGTNTEAFF TGTGCCAGCTCACAAGAACAGGGGACGAACACTGAAGCTTTCTTT